Each of the 32 T cell receptor beta chains below was sequenced from the same sample in a study of OX40 agonist ivuxolimab in advanced cancers. Data came from immunoSEQ multiplex PCR; TCRdb stores just in-frame clones and leaves some out. Of roughly 100,000 clones in the sample, about 85% were seen once. Specimen: CD4+ or CD8+ T cells sorted from blood, collected in a trial of the OX40 agonist ivuxolimab. These receptors were obtained from an adult with an advanced solid tumor such as melanoma, head and neck, liver or kidney cancer.

This clone was picked up many times. This chain's CDR3 is CAWSVQGDTEAFF. The CDR3, as DNA: TGTGCCTGGAGTGTCCAGGGGGACACTGAAGCTTTCTTT. V usage is TRBV30 and J usage is TRBJ1-1; 7 bases align to TRBD1. The V and J ends lost 0 bases and 3 bases, in that order; junction bases with no gene match: 1. This CDR3 comprises 13 residues. Germline V gives CDR1 GTSNPN, CDR2 SVGIG (reference sequence).

The V and J genes are TRBV28 and TRBJ2-2, with 7 bases aligning to TRBD2. J gave up 3 bases and V 7 bases, and 2 bases lay outside the gene matches. The CDR3 contains 13 residues. The germline V gene encodes CDR1 MDHEN and CDR2 SYDVKM. CDR3 sequence: CASIGRDTGELFF. CDR3 DNA sequence: TGTGCCAGCATAGGGAGGGACACCGGGGAGCTGTTTTTT.

The V call is TRBV28, the J call TRBJ1-1; the D is unclear. V was clipped by 1 base and J by 6 bases, with 18 bases between them. This CDR3 is built from 16 residues. Germline-derived CDR1 and CDR2 are MDHEN and SYDVKM. CDR3 nucleotide sequence: TGTGCCAGCAGTTTATCTACGGGATGGGCAACTTCTGAAGCTTTCTTT. Translation gives CASSLSTGWATSEAFF. Variable domain in full (rest from reference TRBV28 and TRBJ1-1): DVKVTQSSRYLVKRTGEKVFLECVQDMDHENMFWYRQDPGLGLRLIYFSYDVKMKEKGDIPEGYSVSREKKERFSLILESASTNQTSMYLCASSLSTGWATSEAFFGQGTRLTVV.

The chain is built from TRBV27 and TRBJ1-5, with D unresolved. The V end was cut by 5 bases, the J end by 3 bases, with 11 bases between. There are 14 residues in the CDR3. Germline values: CDR1 MNHEY, CDR2 SMNVEV (reference sequence). CDR3 protein: CASSHAGSNQPQHF. CDR3 sequence (DNA): TGTGCCAGCAGTCACGCTGGCTCCAATCAGCCCCAGCATTTT.

This chain links TRBV7-9 with TRBJ2-1; 10 bases are a match to TRBD2. After removal of 4 bases from V and 3 bases from J, the junction contained 9 bases not matched to a gene. CDR3 size: 17 residues. Germline values: CDR1 SEHNR, CDR2 FQNEAQ (reference sequence). CDR3 loop: CASSSPGAGGGYNEQFF. The DNA of the CDR3 is TGTGCCAGCAGCTCCCCGGGAGCGGGAGGGGGCTACAATGAGCAGTTCTTC. Filled out from reference TRBV7-9 and TRBJ2-1, the complete variable domain reads DTGVSQNPRHKITKRGQNVTFRCDPISEHNRLYWYRQTLGQGPEFLTYFQNEAQLEKSRLLSDRFSAERPKGSFSTLEIQRTEQGDSAMYLCASSSPGAGGGYNEQFFGPGTRLTVL.

The chain employs TRBV28 and TRBJ2-7; D ambiguous. The CDR3 extends over 14 amino acids. V shed 7 bases and J shed 3 bases, with 16 bases lying between them. Germline CDR1 MDHEN, CDR2 SYDVKM. Here the CDR3 DNA reads TGTGCCAGCACCCGAGGTAGTCCACGCTACGAGCAGTACTTC. Protein product: CASTRGSPRYEQYF. Based on the CDR3 plus reference TRBV28 and TRBJ2-7, the full variable domain is DVKVTQSSRYLVKRTGEKVFLECVQDMDHENMFWYRQDPGLGLRLIYFSYDVKMKEKGDIPEGYSVSREKKERFSLILESASTNQTSMYLCASTRGSPRYEQYFGPGTRLTVT.

V is TRBV18 and J is TRBJ1-2, with D possibly TRBD1 on 6 matching bases. CDR1 KGHSH and CDR2 LQKENI come from the germline V gene. This CDR3 spans 14 amino acids. The V gene lost 3 bases and the J gene lost 6 bases, with 14 bases spanning the gap. The CDR3 spells CASSPGGQRNGYTF. As DNA, the CDR3 is TGTGCCAGCTCACCTGGAGGACAGCGGAATGGCTACACCTTC.

The chain is built from TRBV7-8 and TRBJ2-2; the D call may be TRBD1 or TRBD2 (5 bases each). Germline V CDR1 and CDR2: SGHVS, FQNEAQ. With 5 bases removed from V and 0 bases from J, the gap between germline ends came to 13 bases. The CDR3 totals 16 residues. CDR3 loop: CASSPMGRTNTGELFF. The DNA for the CDR3 is TGTGCCAGCAGCCCCATGGGACGTACGAACACCGGGGAGCTGTTTTTT.

This clone was counted a single time. The V and J genes are TRBV29-1 and TRBJ2-7; the D gene is possibly TRBD2 (6 bases). V was clipped by 3 bases and J by 2 bases, with 8 bases between them. Germline CDR1 and CDR2: SQVTM and ANQGSEA. CDR3 size: 12 residues. The CDR3 DNA sequence: TGCAGCGTTGATGGGGGGACCTACGAGCAGTACTTC. As protein: CSVDGGTYEQYF.

The rearrangement joins TRBV14 to TRBJ1-4; D remains ambiguous. CDR3 length: 16 residues. Germline lookup yields CDR1 SGHDN and CDR2 FVKESK. Deletions cut 0 bases from V and 6 bases from J, with 14 bases between. The CDR3 coding sequence is TGTGCCAGCAGCCAAGAGATCGGGCAGGAGGATGAAAAACTGTTTTTT. Amino acids: CASSQEIGQEDEKLFF.

This clone occurred a few times. This chain links TRBV7-2 with TRBJ1-2; TRBD1 matches at 7 bases. The ends lost 5 bases at V and 8 bases at J; junction bases unmatched: 8. This CDR3 is 13 amino acids long. Germline V CDR1 and CDR2: SGHTA, FQGNSA. CDR3 sequence: CASSPGTVRGYTF. Here the CDR3 DNA reads TGTGCCAGCAGCCCCGGGACAGTCAGGGGCTACACCTTC.

The J gene is TRBJ2-6, the V gene TRBV28, with unresolved D. Germline CDR1 and CDR2: MDHEN and SYDVKM. Trimming stripped 7 bases from V and 2 bases from J, with 12 bases between. The CDR3 has 15 amino acids. CDR3 amino acids: CASTPVNTGANVLTF. The CDR3 coding sequence is TGTGCCAGCACCCCAGTTAATACTGGGGCCAACGTCCTGACTTTC.

V and J are TRBV30 and TRBJ2-5; 8 bases are a match to TRBD1. CDR1 and CDR2 (germline): GTSNPN, SVGIG (reference sequence). This CDR3 has 15 amino acids. V lost 4 bases to trimming and J lost 2 bases; unmatched junction nucleotides: 9. The CDR3: CAWTSKQGGQETQYF. The CDR3 DNA reads TGTGCCTGGACCTCCAAACAGGGGGGTCAAGAGACCCAGTACTTC. The variable domain in full, completed from reference TRBV30 and TRBJ2-5, reads SQTIHQWPATLVQPVGSPLSLECTVEGTSNPNLYWYRQAAGRGLQLLFYSVGIGQISSEVPQNLSASRPQDRQFILSSKKLLLSDSGFYLCAWTSKQGGQETQYFGPGTRLLVL.

The chain has TRBV19 and TRBJ1-1; the match to TRBD1 covers 7 bases. Germline assignment: CDR1 LNHDA and CDR2 SQIVND (reference sequence). Trimming cost V 4 bases and J 6 bases; bases outside gene matches: 5. The CDR3 loop spans 13 amino acids. The CDR3 nucleotides are TGTGCCAGTAGTAAGGGGGCCGTCCCTGAAGCTTTCTTT. Translated: CASSKGAVPEAFF.

The V and J genes are TRBV28 and TRBJ2-7, with 11 bases identical to TRBD2. The CDR3 loop spans 14 amino acids. Trimming took 8 bases from V and 2 from J; bases not matched to a gene: 5. The germline V gene has CDR1 MDHEN and CDR2 SYDVKM. The CDR3 coding sequence is TGTGCCAGCGGCGGACTAGCGGGTACCTACGAGCAGTACTTC. This sequence encodes CASGGLAGTYEQYF.

The V call is TRBV5-8, the J call TRBJ2-5; TRBD2 is a possible D gene (5 bases). The CDR3 consists of 15 residues. Germline CDR1 SGHTS, CDR2 YDEGEE. With 0 bases removed from V and 5 bases from J, the gap between germline ends came to 14 bases. This CDR3 is CASSLARAPGETQYF. CDR3 coding DNA: TGTGCCAGCAGCTTGGCAAGGGCGCCGGGGGAGACCCAGTACTTC. The full variable domain, in which reference TRBV5-8 and TRBJ2-5 provide the parts outside the CDR3, is EAGVTQSPTHLIKTRGQQATLRCSPISGHTSVYWYQQALGLGLQFLLWYDEGEERNRGNFPPRFSGRQFPNYSSELNVNALELEDSALYLCASSLARAPGETQYFGPGTRLLVL.

This rearrangement joins TRBV29-1 to TRBJ2-7; 10 bases are a match to TRBD1. This CDR3 spans 14 amino acids. Trimming removed 6 bases from V and 1 base from J; junction bases left unmatched: 6. Per the germline V gene, CDR1 is SQVTM and CDR2 is ANQGSEA. CDR3: CSVARQGASYEQYF. In DNA, the CDR3 is TGCAGCGTGGCTAGACAGGGGGCTTCCTACGAGCAGTACTTC.

The chain uses TRBV9 and TRBJ1-6; D might be TRBD1 (5 bases). V was pared by 4 bases and J by 5 bases, with 19 bases between. Germline V CDR1 and CDR2: SGDLS, YYNGEE. This CDR3 region has 17 residues. DNA of the CDR3: TGTGCCAGCAGCTTCCGACCGGTGGGGACGGATAATTCACCCCTCCACTTT. Translating it yields CASSFRPVGTDNSPLHF.

The chain is built from TRBV19 and TRBJ1-5, with 7 bases lining up with TRBD1. The CDR3 extends over 15 amino acids. The germline gives CDR1 LNHDA, CDR2 SQIVND (reference sequence). V lost 6 bases to trimming and J lost 6 bases; unmatched junction nucleotides: 11. The CDR3 loop is CASRRGQEGGQPQHF. The CDR3 region has the DNA TGTGCCAGTAGAAGAGGACAGGAAGGAGGTCAGCCCCAGCATTTT.

The V and J genes are TRBV5-4 and TRBJ2-5, with a weak D call TRBD2 (5 bases). CDR1 and CDR2 from the germline V gene are SGHNT and YYREEE (reference sequence). V dropped 4 bases and J dropped 5 bases, with 18 bases sitting between them. The CDR3 runs to 15 residues. The CDR3 nucleotides are TGTGCCAGCAGCATGCCGGGCCCCTCGGGGGAGACCCAGTACTTC. Residues: CASSMPGPSGETQYF.

This chain joins TRBV11-3 and TRBJ2-7; 10 positions match TRBD2. The trim removed 5 bases at V and 6 bases at J, leaving 10 bases unmatched. CDR1 SGHNT and CDR2 YENEEA come from the germline V gene. This CDR3 has 15 amino acids. CDR3 protein: CASSMRGTSDPEQYF. CDR3 sequence (DNA): TGTGCCAGCAGCATGCGGGGGACTAGCGATCCCGAGCAGTACTTC.

The V gene is TRBV10-1, the J gene TRBJ1-5; 8 bases are shared with TRBD1. Germline values: CDR1 WNHNN, CDR2 SYGVQD (reference sequence). The CDR3 spans 14 residues. The V and J ends lost 2 bases and 5 bases, in that order; junction bases with no gene match: 2. The CDR3 DNA reads as TGCGCCAGCAGTGAGGACAGGGGTTATCAGCCCCAGCATTTT. It is translated as CASSEDRGYQPQHF.

The V and J genes are TRBV7-6 and TRBJ2-7, with 8 positions matching TRBD2. Looked up from germline, CDR1 is SGHVS and CDR2 is FNYEAQ. V shed 1 base, J shed 4 bases, and the junction held 3 bases outside the gene matches. This CDR3 contains 14 residues. The CDR3 region is CASSLVTSGYEQYF. As DNA, the CDR3 is TGTGCCAGCAGCTTAGTAACTAGCGGATACGAGCAGTACTTC.

The chain couples TRBV10-1 to TRBJ2-1; 8 positions agree with TRBD1. The CDR3 runs 15 residues. The V gene's germline CDR1 is WNHNN and CDR2 SYGVQD (reference sequence). J was trimmed by 9 bases and V by 9 bases; bases with no gene match: 16. CDR3 protein: CASATRRQGRIEQFF. The CDR3 nucleotides are TGCGCCAGTGCTACTCGCAGACAGGGGAGGATTGAGCAGTTCTTC.

This clone was detected only once. At one of its ends the junction is not consistent with the germline gene, which may arise from a read error. This chain connects TRBV28 to TRBJ1-1; D unresolved. Germline-derived CDR1 and CDR2 are MDHEN and SYDVKM. CDR3 length equals 15 residues. The CDR3 bases are TGTGCCAGCAGTTTACTCAGCTTAAGGAACGCTGAAGCTTTCTTT. It is translated as CASSLLSLRNAEAFF.

The rearrangement joins TRBV5-4 to TRBJ1-2; D is unresolved. There are 14 residues in the CDR3. V was trimmed by 5 bases and J by 1 base, leaving 12 bases between them. In germline, CDR1 is SGHNT, CDR2 YYREEE (reference sequence). The CDR3 reads CASRVEAGNYGYTF. The CDR3 coding sequence is TGTGCCAGCAGGGTTGAGGCGGGTAACTATGGCTACACCTTC.

This clone was detected only once. CDR3 residues: CASSSWTSGSSDTQYF. CDR3 DNA sequence: TGTGCCAGCAGCTCCTGGACTAGCGGGAGTTCAGATACGCAGTATTTT. The V and J genes are TRBV7-8 and TRBJ2-3, with 13 bases that match TRBD2. The CDR3 runs to 16 residues. CDR1 is SGHVS, CDR2 FQNEAQ, per germline. J gave up 4 bases and V 4 bases, and 5 bases lay outside the gene matches.

The chain employs TRBV5-1 and TRBJ2-1; 7 positions match TRBD2. CDR1 is SGHRS and CDR2 is YFSETQ in the germline V gene. V lost 0 bases and J lost 0; bases outside the gene matches: 3. This CDR3 spans 16 amino acids. The CDR3 is CASSLVAGDSYNEQFF. The DNA of the CDR3 is TGCGCCAGCAGCTTGGTTGCGGGAGACTCCTACAATGAGCAGTTCTTC.

CDR3 nucleotide sequence: TGTGCCAGTAGCCCAAGGGGGAGTGGGTTTGATAGCACAGATACGCAGTATTTT. It is translated as CASSPRGSGFDSTDTQYF. The chain has TRBV19 and TRBJ2-3; maybe TRBD1 (6 bases). Looked up from germline, CDR1 is LNHDA and CDR2 is SQIVND (reference sequence). The CDR3 consists of 18 residues. The germline V and J ends were trimmed by 6 bases and 0 bases, with 22 bases remaining between them.

This clone is judged medium-sized. This chain connects TRBV15 to TRBJ2-3; TRBD2 matches 8 bases. V was clipped by 4 bases and J by 4 bases; unmatched bases: 7. The CDR3 consists of 15 residues. Germline V gives CDR1 LNHNV, CDR2 YYDKDF (reference sequence). As DNA, the CDR3 is TGTGCCACCAGCAACGGGGGGGGTGATGCAGATACGCAGTATTTT. Translated: CATSNGGGDADTQYF.

The genes are TRBV5-4 and TRBJ2-7; D gene uncertain. Trimming left V 1 base short and J 0 bases short, with 8 bases between. This CDR3 has 14 amino acids. Looked up from germline, CDR1 is SGHNT and CDR2 is YYREEE (reference sequence). CDR3 residues: CASSLNSDSYEQYF. The CDR3 DNA sequence: TGTGCCAGCAGCTTGAATTCGGACTCCTACGAGCAGTACTTC. Looking up the rest from reference TRBV5-4 and TRBJ2-7 gives the full variable domain: ETGVTQSPTHLIKTRGQQVTLRCSSQSGHNTVSWYQQALGQGPQFIFQYYREEENGRGNFPPRFSGLQFPNYSSELNVNALELDDSALYLCASSLNSDSYEQYFGPGTRLTVT.

CDR3 protein: CASTGLAGTEAFF. As DNA, the CDR3 is TGCGCCAGCACTGGCCTCGCCGGGACTGAAGCTTTCTTT. The chain employs TRBV23-1 and TRBJ1-1, with D hard to call. TRBV23-1 is filed as an ORF, its function uncertain. The germline V and J ends were trimmed by 7 bases and 5 bases, with 14 bases remaining between them. This CDR3 spans 13 amino acids.